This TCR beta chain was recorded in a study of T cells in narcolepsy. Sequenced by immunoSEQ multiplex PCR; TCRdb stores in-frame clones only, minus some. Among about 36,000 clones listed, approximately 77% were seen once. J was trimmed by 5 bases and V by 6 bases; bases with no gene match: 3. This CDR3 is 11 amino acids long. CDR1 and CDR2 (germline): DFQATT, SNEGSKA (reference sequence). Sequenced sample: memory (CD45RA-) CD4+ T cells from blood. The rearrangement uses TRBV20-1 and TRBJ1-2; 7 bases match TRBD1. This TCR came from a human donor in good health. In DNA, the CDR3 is TGCAGTGCCACAGGGGCGTATGGCTACACCTTC. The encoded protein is CSATGAYGYTF.